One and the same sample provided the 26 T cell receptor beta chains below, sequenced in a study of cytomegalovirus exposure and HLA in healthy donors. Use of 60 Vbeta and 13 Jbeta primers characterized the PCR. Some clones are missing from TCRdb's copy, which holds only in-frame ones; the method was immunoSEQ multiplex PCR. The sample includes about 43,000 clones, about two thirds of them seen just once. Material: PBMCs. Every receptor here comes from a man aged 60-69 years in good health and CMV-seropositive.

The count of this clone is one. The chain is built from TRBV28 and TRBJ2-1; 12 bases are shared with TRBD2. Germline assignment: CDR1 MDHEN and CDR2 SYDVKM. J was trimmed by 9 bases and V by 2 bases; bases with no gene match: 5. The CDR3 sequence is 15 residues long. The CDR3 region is CASSLTSGRMGEQFF. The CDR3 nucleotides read TGTGCCAGCAGTTTAACTAGCGGGAGGATGGGTGAGCAGTTCTTC. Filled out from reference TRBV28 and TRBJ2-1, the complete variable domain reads DVKVTQSSRYLVKRTGEKVFLECVQDMDHENMFWYRQDPGLGLRLIYFSYDVKMKEKGDIPEGYSVSREKKERFSLILESASTNQTSMYLCASSLTSGRMGEQFFGPGTRLTVL.

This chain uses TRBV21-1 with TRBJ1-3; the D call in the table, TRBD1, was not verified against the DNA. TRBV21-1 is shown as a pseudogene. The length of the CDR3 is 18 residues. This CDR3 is CASSNFWTGEGAGNTIYF. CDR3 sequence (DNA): TGTGCCAGCAGCAATTTTTGGACAGGGGAAGGTGCTGGAAACACCATATATTTT.

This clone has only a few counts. The CDR3 coding sequence is TGCAGCGTAAGGACAGGGGAAACAGATACGCAGTATTTT. Translated, it gives CSVRTGETDTQYF. V gene TRBV29-1 combines with J gene TRBJ2-3; 9 bases agree with TRBD1. The CDR3 extends over 13 amino acids. The germline V gene has CDR1 SQVTM and CDR2 ANQGSEA. V lost 6 bases, J lost 3 bases, and 4 bases stayed unmatched.

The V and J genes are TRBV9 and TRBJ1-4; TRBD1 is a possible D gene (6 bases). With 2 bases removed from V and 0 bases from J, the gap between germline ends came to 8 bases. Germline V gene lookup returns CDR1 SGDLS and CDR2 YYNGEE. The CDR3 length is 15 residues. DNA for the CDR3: TGTGCCAGCAGCGTCACAGGGTCAACTAATGAAAAACTGTTTTTT. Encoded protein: CASSVTGSTNEKLFF.

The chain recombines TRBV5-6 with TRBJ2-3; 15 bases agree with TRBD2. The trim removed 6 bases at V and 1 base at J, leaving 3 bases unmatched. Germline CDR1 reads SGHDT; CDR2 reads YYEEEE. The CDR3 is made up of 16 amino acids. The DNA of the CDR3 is TGTGCCAGCACCGGACTAGCGGGAGGGGGCACAGATACGCAGTATTTT. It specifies CASTGLAGGGTDTQYF.

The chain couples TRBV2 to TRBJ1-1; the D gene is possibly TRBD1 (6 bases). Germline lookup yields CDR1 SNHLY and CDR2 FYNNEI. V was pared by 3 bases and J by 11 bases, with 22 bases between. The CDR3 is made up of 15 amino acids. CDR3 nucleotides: TGTGCCAGCAGTGATTGGAGTGCCCGGGACAATTTGGCTTTCTTT. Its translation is CASSDWSARDNLAFF.

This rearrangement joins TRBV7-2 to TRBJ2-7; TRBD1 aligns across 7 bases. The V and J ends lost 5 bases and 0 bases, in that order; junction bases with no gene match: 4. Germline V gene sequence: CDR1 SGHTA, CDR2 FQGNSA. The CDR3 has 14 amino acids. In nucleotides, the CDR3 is TGTGCCAGCAGCACGGACAGGAGCTCCTACGAGCAGTACTTC. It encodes CASSTDRSSYEQYF.

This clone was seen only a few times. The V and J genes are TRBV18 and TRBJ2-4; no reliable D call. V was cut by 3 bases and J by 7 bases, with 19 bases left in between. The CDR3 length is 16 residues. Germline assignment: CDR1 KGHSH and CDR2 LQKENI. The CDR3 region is CASSPTRSPPLNIQYF. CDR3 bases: TGTGCCAGCTCACCTACACGCTCGCCGCCGTTGAACATTCAGTACTTC.

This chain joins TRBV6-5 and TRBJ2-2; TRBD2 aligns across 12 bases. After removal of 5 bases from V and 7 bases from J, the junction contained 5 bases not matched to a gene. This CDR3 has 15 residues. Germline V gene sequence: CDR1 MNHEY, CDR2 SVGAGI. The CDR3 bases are TGTGCCAGCAGTGGACTAGCGGGAAAGGTCGGGGAGCTGTTTTTT. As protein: CASSGLAGKVGELFF.

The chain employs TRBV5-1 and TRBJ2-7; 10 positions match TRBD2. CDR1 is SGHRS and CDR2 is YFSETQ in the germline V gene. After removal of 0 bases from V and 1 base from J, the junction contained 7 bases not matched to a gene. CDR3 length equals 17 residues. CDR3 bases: TGCGCCAGCAGCTTGGGGCTAGCGGGAGCCCCTTCCTACGAGCAGTACTTC. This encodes CASSLGLAGAPSYEQYF. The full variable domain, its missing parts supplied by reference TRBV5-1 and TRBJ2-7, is KAGVTQTPRYLIKTRGQQVTLSCSPISGHRSVSWYQQTPGQGLQFLFEYFSETQRNKGNFPGRFSGRQFSNSRSEMNVSTLELGDSALYLCASSLGLAGAPSYEQYFGPGTRLTVT.

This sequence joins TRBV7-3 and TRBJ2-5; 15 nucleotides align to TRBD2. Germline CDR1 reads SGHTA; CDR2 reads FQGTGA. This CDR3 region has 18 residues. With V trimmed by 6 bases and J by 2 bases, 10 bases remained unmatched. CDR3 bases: TGTGCCAGCAGTAAAGGACTAGCGGGAGGGCCGGGGCAAGAGACCCAGTACTTC. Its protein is CASSKGLAGGPGQETQYF.

CDR3 bases: TGTGCCAGCAGCGTAGCGGGGATAGAGGACTACACCTTC. This codes for CASSVAGIEDYTF. V and J are TRBV9 and TRBJ1-2; unclear D gene. This CDR3 is 13 amino acids long. V was cut by 0 bases and J by 10 bases, with 13 bases left in between. CDR1 is SGDLS, CDR2 YYNGEE, per germline.

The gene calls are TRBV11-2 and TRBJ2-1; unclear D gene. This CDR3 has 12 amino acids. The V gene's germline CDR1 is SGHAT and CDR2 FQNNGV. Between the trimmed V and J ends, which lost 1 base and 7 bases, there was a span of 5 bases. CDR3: CASSLAENEQFF. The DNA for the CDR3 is TGTGCCAGCAGCTTAGCGGAGAATGAGCAGTTCTTC.

CDR3: CASTLAGGSQETQYF. The CDR3 DNA reads as TGCGCCAGCACTCTAGCGGGAGGATCCCAAGAGACCCAGTACTTC. The rearrangement links TRBV5-1 to TRBJ2-5, with TRBD2 matching over 11 bases. The trim removed 6 bases at V and 1 base at J, leaving 5 bases unmatched. Germline V gene sequence: CDR1 SGHRS, CDR2 YFSETQ. CDR3 length equals 15 residues.

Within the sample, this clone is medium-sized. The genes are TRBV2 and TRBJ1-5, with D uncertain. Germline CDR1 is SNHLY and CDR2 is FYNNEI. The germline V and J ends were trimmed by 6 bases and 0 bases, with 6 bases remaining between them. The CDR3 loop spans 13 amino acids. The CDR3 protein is CASSSYSNQPQHF. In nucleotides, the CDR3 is TGTGCCAGCAGCAGTTATAGCAATCAGCCCCAGCATTTT.

This CDR3 reads CASSFGQNTDTQYF. CDR3 bases: TGTGCCAGCAGCTTCGGACAGAACACAGATACGCAGTATTTT. This rearrangement joins TRBV11-1 to TRBJ2-3; TRBD1 is a possible D gene (6 bases). V lost 3 bases, J lost 2 bases, and 9 bases lay in between. This CDR3 has 14 residues. In germline, CDR1 is SGHAT, CDR2 FQDESV (reference sequence).

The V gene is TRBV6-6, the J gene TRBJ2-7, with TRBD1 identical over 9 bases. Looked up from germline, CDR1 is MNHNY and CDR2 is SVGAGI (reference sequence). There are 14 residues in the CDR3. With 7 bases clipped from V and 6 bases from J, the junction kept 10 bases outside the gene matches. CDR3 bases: TGTGCCAGCATGGCCGGGACAGGGCAGGGCGAGCAGTACTTC. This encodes CASMAGTGQGEQYF.

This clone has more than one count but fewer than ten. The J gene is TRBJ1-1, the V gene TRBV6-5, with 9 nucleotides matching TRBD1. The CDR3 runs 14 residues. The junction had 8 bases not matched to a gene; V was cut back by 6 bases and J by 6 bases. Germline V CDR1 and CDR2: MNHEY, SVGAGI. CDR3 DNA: TGTGCCAGCAGAAGACAGGGGGGTGATGCTGAAGCTTTCTTT. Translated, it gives CASRRQGGDAEAFF.

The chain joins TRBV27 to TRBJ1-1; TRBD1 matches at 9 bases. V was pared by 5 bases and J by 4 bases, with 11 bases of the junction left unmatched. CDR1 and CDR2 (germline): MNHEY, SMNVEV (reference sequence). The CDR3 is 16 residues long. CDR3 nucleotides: TGTGCCAGCAGTCCACTGGGACAGGGACGGGTCACTGAAGCTTTCTTT. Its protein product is CASSPLGQGRVTEAFF.

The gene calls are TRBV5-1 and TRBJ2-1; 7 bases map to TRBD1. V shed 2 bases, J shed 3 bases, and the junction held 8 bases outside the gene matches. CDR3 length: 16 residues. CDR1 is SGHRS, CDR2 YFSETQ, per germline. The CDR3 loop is CASSFFGTEDYNEQFF. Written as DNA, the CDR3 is TGCGCCAGCAGCTTTTTTGGGACAGAAGACTACAATGAGCAGTTCTTC.

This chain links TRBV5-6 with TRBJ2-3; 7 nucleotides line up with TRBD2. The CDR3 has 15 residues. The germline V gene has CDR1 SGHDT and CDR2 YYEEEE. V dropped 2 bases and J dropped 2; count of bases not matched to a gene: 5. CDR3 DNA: TGTGCCAGCAGCTTTGGGGAGGGTTACACAGATACGCAGTATTTT. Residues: CASSFGEGYTDTQYF.

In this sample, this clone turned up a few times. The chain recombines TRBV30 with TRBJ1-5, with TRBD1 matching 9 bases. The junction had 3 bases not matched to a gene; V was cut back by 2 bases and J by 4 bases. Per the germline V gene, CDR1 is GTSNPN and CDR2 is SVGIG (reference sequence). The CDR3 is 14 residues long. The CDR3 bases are TGTGCCTGGAGTCAAGGGACAGGGAATCAGCCCCAGCATTTT. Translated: CAWSQGTGNQPQHF.

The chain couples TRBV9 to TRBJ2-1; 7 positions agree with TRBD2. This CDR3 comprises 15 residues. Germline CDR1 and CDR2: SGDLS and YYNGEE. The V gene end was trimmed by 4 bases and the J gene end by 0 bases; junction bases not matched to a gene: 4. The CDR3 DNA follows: TGTGCCAGCAGCCCCCGGACTAGCTCCTACAATGAGCAGTTCTTC. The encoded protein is CASSPRTSSYNEQFF. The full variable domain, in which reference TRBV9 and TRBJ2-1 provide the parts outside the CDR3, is DSGVTQTPKHLITATGQRVTLRCSPRSGDLSVYWYQQSLDQGLQFLIQYYNGEERAKGNILERFSAQQFPDLHSELNLSSLELGDSALYFCASSPRTSSYNEQFFGPGTRLTVL.

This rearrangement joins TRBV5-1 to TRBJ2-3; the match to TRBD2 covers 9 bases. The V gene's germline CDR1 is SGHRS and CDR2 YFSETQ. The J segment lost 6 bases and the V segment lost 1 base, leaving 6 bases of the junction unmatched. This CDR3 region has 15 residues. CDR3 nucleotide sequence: TGCGCCAGCAGCTTGTCCGGGACTAGCTCGGATACGCAGTATTTT. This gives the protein CASSLSGTSSDTQYF.

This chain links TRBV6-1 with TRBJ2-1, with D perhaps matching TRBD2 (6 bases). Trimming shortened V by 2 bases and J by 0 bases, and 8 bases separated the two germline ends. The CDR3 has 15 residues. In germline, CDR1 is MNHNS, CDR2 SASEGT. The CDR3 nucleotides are TGTGCCAGCAGTGAATGGCGGGGCTCCTACAATGAGCAGTTCTTC. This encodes CASSEWRGSYNEQFF.

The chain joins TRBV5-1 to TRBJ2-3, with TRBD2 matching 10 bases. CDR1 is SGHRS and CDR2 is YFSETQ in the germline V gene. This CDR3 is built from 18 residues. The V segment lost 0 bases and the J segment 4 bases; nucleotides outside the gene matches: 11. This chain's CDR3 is CASSLASGRALVADTQYF. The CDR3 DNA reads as TGCGCCAGCAGCTTGGCCAGCGGGAGGGCCTTGGTCGCAGATACGCAGTATTTT.